This TCR beta chain emerged from a study of human T cells and chemical hapten exposure. Study in general: Patch tests delivered 0.01% DPC to the upper back and were evaluated at 6 days. Alopecia areata, totalis or universalis affected patients who were mostly female.

Per the authors' pipeline: A per-sample median of approximately 87,000 TCRs was observed, with counts ranging from roughly 23,224 to 700,000. TCRdb independently ran MiXCR on the RACE reads; one entry per CDR3 protein. These V and J calls originate from TCRdb's pipeline instead of the authors' own analysis. The repertoire holds roughly 200,000 distinct CDR3 sequences, with about 22% as singletons. Time point denoted: patch test 1, 2 weeks after DPC sensitization. Treatment specified: therapeutic diphenylcyclopropenone sensitization with weekly scalp DPC. The V segment lost 7 bases and the J segment 4 bases; nucleotides outside the gene matches: 5. The germline gives CDR1 MDHEN, CDR2 SYDVKM. This CDR3 spans 15 amino acids. Findings and caveats of the study: PT1 expanded TCR numbers tracked positively with patch test score.

This clonotype showed up just a few times. Its antigen is undetermined. The source is a woman in her fifties or sixties with alopecia areata. Some clones in this sample may be carry-over from other donors' samples. The source material was whole blood, sampled in connection with sensitization to the hapten diphenylcyclopropenone (DPC). This sequence joins TRBV28 and TRBJ2-2; 11 nucleotides align to TRBD2. The CDR3 spells CASITSGGFTGELFF. The CDR3, as DNA: TGTGCCAGCATCACTAGCGGGGGATTCACCGGGGAGCTGTTTTTT.